The entry that follows covers one T cell receptor beta chain sequence. This entry comes from a study of blood T cell repertoires in COVID-19. On the study more broadly: From the United States, Italy and Spain came samples of acute and convalescent COVID-19. Sources were T cells, B-cell-depleted T cells, or PBMCs; the material itself was cDNA or gDNA.

Per the original methods: Counts of nucleated cells, estimated from reference gene primer amplification, were obtained. Profiling relied on immunoSEQ multiplex PCR, and the TCRdb table lists in-frame clones only, not all of them. Clone size and V and J calls were adopted from that table, with D and trimming inferred from the DNA. This sample has 250,000 or so clones; about nine tenths occur once, and the top ten carry 0.95% to 1.5%. Cohort assignment relied on participant-reported clinical history. This clonotype originated in a human donor in a cohort exposed to, infected with or recovered from COVID-19 (not recorded which). The donor label of this sample is uncertain. Input material: PBMCs or T cells enriched from blood (not recorded which).

The CDR3 is CASSPPGQRGNIQYF. As DNA, the CDR3 is TGTGCCAGCAGCCCCCCGGGACAGAGGGGAAACATTCAGTACTTC. The chain has TRBV7-9 and TRBJ2-4; 7 bases align to TRBD1. V shed 5 bases, J shed 6 bases, and the junction held 10 bases outside the gene matches. Germline V gene lookup returns CDR1 SEHNR and CDR2 FQNEAQ (reference sequence). The CDR3 totals 15 residues.